Listed here are 2 T cell receptor beta chains from one sample, sequenced in a study of early stage breast cancer tumors. Sequencing was performed with immunoSEQ multiplex PCR; in TCRdb, only in-frame clones are kept and a portion is missing. The sample has about 48,000 clones; 65% to 90% are singletons. Sequencing input: blood. The receptors originated from a person aged 50-59 years with breast cancer.

The gene calls are TRBV7-2 and TRBJ2-2; 9 nucleotides align to TRBD1. This CDR3 has 15 residues. The J segment lost 5 bases and the V segment lost 6 bases, leaving 7 bases of the junction unmatched. Germline lookup yields CDR1 SGHTA and CDR2 FQGNSA. The chain's CDR3 is CASREGQGRTGELFF. The CDR3 region has the DNA TGTGCCAGCAGGGAAGGACAGGGGCGAACCGGGGAGCTGTTTTTT.

V and J are TRBV6-5 and TRBJ2-7, with 7 nucleotides matching TRBD1. Germline CDR1 and CDR2: MNHEY and SVGAGI. CDR3 size: 15 residues. The V segment lost 6 bases and the J segment 2 bases; nucleotides outside the gene matches: 10. The CDR3 nucleotides read TGTGCCAGCAGCCAAACAGGGGCAGGGACCTACGAGCAGTACTTC. Amino acids: CASSQTGAGTYEQYF.